The T cell receptor beta chain described here comes from a study of cytomegalovirus exposure and HLA in healthy donors. With 60 Vbeta and 13 Jbeta primers, the PCR was carried out. Clones were read by immunoSEQ multiplex PCR, and TCRdb kept only the in-frame ones, dropping some. The table includes some 100,000 clones, 74% detected once. This clone has only a few counts. The CDR3 is 13 residues long. V lost 0 bases and J lost 3, with 7 bases in between. Germline V gene data show CDR1 as SGHRS and CDR2 as YFSETQ. This receptor was taken from a human donor in good health. The sample consisted of PBMCs. The chain carries TRBV5-1 and TRBJ2-7, with a weak D call TRBD1 (5 bases). Written as DNA, the CDR3 is TGCGCCAGCAGCTTGGATCAGGGCTACGAGCAGTACTTC. Translated: CASSLDQGYEQYF.